The 3 T cell receptor beta chains given below trace back to one sample, sequenced in a study of blood T cell repertoires in COVID-19. Sequencing used immunoSEQ multiplex PCR; TCRdb keeps in-frame clones, though not all of them. Of under 250,000 clones in the sample, roughly 75% were seen once. The sequencing sample was made of peripheral blood. The receptors shown here come from a woman in her seventies with acute or convalescent COVID-19.

V is TRBV30 and J is TRBJ1-5; a weak D match, TRBD1 (6 bases). V was pared by 2 bases and J by 5 bases, with 10 bases between. The CDR3 is 13 residues long. Germline CDR1 and CDR2: GTSNPN and SVGIG (reference sequence). The CDR3 nucleotides are TGTGCCTGGAGTCAGGGGCATGATCAGCCCCAGCATTTT. Translated, it gives CAWSQGHDQPQHF. Full variable domain (rest looked up from reference TRBV30 and TRBJ1-5): SQTIHQWPATLVQPVGSPLSLECTVEGTSNPNLYWYRQAAGRGLQLLFYSVGIGQISSEVPQNLSASRPQDRQFILSSKKLLLSDSGFYLCAWSQGHDQPQHFGDGTRLSIL.

The chain uses TRBV24-1 and TRBJ2-5; D is ambiguous. The CDR3 contains 12 residues. V lost 4 bases and J 2 bases, leaving 4 bases between the germline ends. Germline V gives CDR1 KGHDR, CDR2 SFDVKD. The CDR3 nucleotides read TGTGCCACCAGTGACGTACAAGAGACCCAGTACTTC. It specifies CATSDVQETQYF.

This clone was seen only a few times. The CDR3 is CASSWDTGMATTEAFF. Here the CDR3 DNA reads TGCGCCAGCAGCTGGGACACAGGGATGGCGACCACTGAAGCTTTCTTT. The J gene is TRBJ1-1, the V gene TRBV5-1; tentative D call: TRBD1 (6 bases). Trimming took 3 bases from V and 4 from J, leaving 19 bases between them. Per germline, CDR1 SGHRS and CDR2 YFSETQ. This CDR3 is built from 16 residues.